This is a list of T cell receptor beta chains from one sample in a study of T cell responses to AZD1222 COVID-19 vaccine. Assay used: immunoSEQ multiplex PCR; TCRdb lists only in-frame clones, some missing. The sample carries over 150,000 clones, approximately 88% recorded once. Sequencing used peripheral blood, obtained 28 days after the second AZD1222 dose. These receptors were collected from an adult who received the AZD1222 COVID-19 vaccine. Both conserved end residues are part of each CDR3. Each record gives: D gene, V gene, clone size, J gene, CDR3 protein, CDR3 DNA. D genes are given only for firm matches. Size tells how often a clone was seen (once, few, many) or the class of an expanded clone, and some rows leave it out.

d_call: .; v_call: TRBV10-3; clone_size: .; j_call: TRBJ2-7; cdr3_aa: CAIRRSGDEQYF; cdr3_nt: TGTGCCATCAGGAGGAGTGGGGATGAGCAGTACTTC
d_call: .; v_call: TRBV12-5; clone_size: .; j_call: TRBJ1-2; cdr3_aa: CASGLVLVPRYGYTF; cdr3_nt: TGTGCTAGTGGTTTGGTACTTGTCCCCCGATATGGCTACACCTTC
d_call: .; v_call: TRBV5-1; clone_size: .; j_call: TRBJ1-4; cdr3_aa: CASSLGQGGEKLFF; cdr3_nt: TGCGCCAGCAGCCTAGGACAAGGAGGCGAAAAACTGTTTTTT
d_call: .; v_call: TRBV4-2; clone_size: .; j_call: TRBJ1-1; cdr3_aa: CASSQAQGDTEAFF; cdr3_nt: TGTGCCAGCAGCCAAGCCCAAGGGGACACTGAAGCTTTCTTT
d_call: .; v_call: TRBV30; clone_size: once; j_call: TRBJ1-3; cdr3_aa: CAWSLDSGNTIYF; cdr3_nt: TGTGCCTGGAGTTTGGACAGTGGAAACACCATATATTTT
d_call: TRBD2; v_call: TRBV10-2; clone_size: .; j_call: TRBJ2-7; cdr3_aa: CASRGAGTSGASSYEQYF; cdr3_nt: TGCGCCAGCCGGGGAGCAGGAACTAGCGGGGCGAGCTCCTACGAGCAGTACTTC
d_call: .; v_call: TRBV18; clone_size: few; j_call: TRBJ2-1; cdr3_aa: CASSPAIRNNEQFF; cdr3_nt: TGTGCCAGCTCACCAGCGATTAGGAACAATGAGCAGTTCTTC
d_call: TRBD2; v_call: TRBV6-6; clone_size: .; j_call: TRBJ2-4; cdr3_aa: CASSRRSESGGPKNIQYF; cdr3_nt: TGTGCCAGCAGCCGACGGTCGGAATCGGGGGGTCCCAAAAACATTCAGTACTTC
d_call: .; v_call: TRBV5-5; clone_size: .; j_call: TRBJ1-2; cdr3_aa: CASSTEAPYGYTF; cdr3_nt: TGTGCCAGCAGTACAGAGGCCCCCTATGGCTACACCTTC
d_call: .; v_call: TRBV10-3; clone_size: .; j_call: TRBJ1-6; cdr3_aa: CAIRSSLNSPLHF; cdr3_nt: TGTGCCATCAGGAGTAGCTTAAATTCACCCCTCCACTTT
d_call: .; v_call: TRBV28; clone_size: .; j_call: TRBJ1-2; cdr3_aa: CASSPRYYGYTF; cdr3_nt: TGTGCCAGCAGTCCCCGGTACTATGGCTACACCTTC
d_call: .; v_call: TRBV18; clone_size: .; j_call: TRBJ1-1; cdr3_aa: CASSPRETNMNTEAFF; cdr3_nt: TGTGCCAGCTCACCGCGGGAGACTAACATGAACACTGAAGCTTTCTTT
d_call: .; v_call: TRBV19; clone_size: .; j_call: TRBJ1-3; cdr3_aa: CASSLPGGSRGNTIYF; cdr3_nt: TGTGCCAGTAGTCTCCCCGGTGGGTCCCGTGGAAACACCATATATTTT
d_call: .; v_call: TRBV29-1; clone_size: .; j_call: TRBJ2-3; cdr3_aa: CSVEGWYDCPDTQYF; cdr3_nt: TGCAGCGTTGAAGGGTGGTACGACTGCCCAGATACGCAGTATTTT
d_call: TRBD1; v_call: TRBV4-1; clone_size: .; j_call: TRBJ2-7; cdr3_aa: CASSQSDRDYEQYF; cdr3_nt: TGCGCCAGCAGCCAGTCCGACAGGGACTACGAGCAGTACTTC
d_call: .; v_call: TRBV4-1; clone_size: once; j_call: TRBJ2-7; cdr3_aa: CASSQDPAGPYEQYF; cdr3_nt: TGCGCCAGCAGCCAAGACCCGGCAGGGCCCTACGAGCAGTACTTC
d_call: .; v_call: TRBV18; clone_size: .; j_call: TRBJ1-1; cdr3_aa: CASSPPSIGMNTEAFF; cdr3_nt: TGTGCCAGCTCACCACCGAGTATAGGGATGAACACTGAAGCTTTCTTT
d_call: TRBD1; v_call: TRBV6-1; clone_size: once; j_call: TRBJ1-2; cdr3_aa: CASSEALGQGIYYGYTF; cdr3_nt: TGTGCCAGCAGTGAAGCGCTGGGACAGGGTATTTACTATGGCTACACCTTC
d_call: .; v_call: TRBV11-2; clone_size: .; j_call: TRBJ2-2; cdr3_aa: CASSLIAQLGGELFF; cdr3_nt: TGTGCCAGCAGCTTAATAGCACAACTGGGGGGGGAGCTGTTTTTT
d_call: TRBD1; v_call: TRBV3-1/TRBV3-2; clone_size: .; j_call: TRBJ2-7; cdr3_aa: CASSQTGTGVHEQYF; cdr3_nt: TGTGCCAGCAGCCAGACCGGGACAGGGGTCCACGAGCAGTACTTC
d_call: .; v_call: TRBV7-8; clone_size: .; j_call: TRBJ2-2; cdr3_aa: CASSYEVSGRRLRSTGELFF; cdr3_nt: TGTGCCAGCAGCTACGAGGTCTCCGGGCGCAGACTTCGTTCGACCGGGGAGCTGTTTTTT
d_call: TRBD2; v_call: TRBV5-1; clone_size: .; j_call: TRBJ2-1; cdr3_aa: CASSLAGLAGGSYNEQFF; cdr3_nt: TGCGCCAGCAGCTTGGCCGGGCTAGCGGGGGGATCCTACAATGAGCAGTTCTTC
d_call: TRBD1; v_call: TRBV12-3/TRBV12-4; clone_size: .; j_call: TRBJ1-2; cdr3_aa: CASTPDRGDDYTF; cdr3_nt: TGTGCCAGCACCCCGGACAGGGGGGACGACTACACCTTC
d_call: .; v_call: TRBV6-5; clone_size: .; j_call: TRBJ1-1; cdr3_aa: CASSYSTGGAEAFF; cdr3_nt: TGTGCCAGCAGTTACTCGACGGGAGGGGCTGAAGCTTTCTTT
d_call: TRBD2; v_call: TRBV27; clone_size: .; j_call: TRBJ2-1; cdr3_aa: CASREAGGFSSYNEQFF; cdr3_nt: TGTGCCAGCAGAGAAGCGGGGGGGTTCAGCTCCTACAATGAGCAGTTCTTC
d_call: .; v_call: TRBV25-1; clone_size: .; j_call: TRBJ1-2; cdr3_aa: CASSRGYGYTF; cdr3_nt: TGTGCCAGCAGTCGGGGCTATGGCTACACCTTC
d_call: .; v_call: TRBV5-1; clone_size: .; j_call: TRBJ1-5; cdr3_aa: CASSLGDGPSNQPQHF; cdr3_nt: TGCGCCAGCAGCTTAGGAGACGGCCCTAGCAATCAGCCCCAGCATTTT
d_call: .; v_call: TRBV19; clone_size: .; j_call: TRBJ2-3; cdr3_aa: CASSRGGPGTGTDTQYF; cdr3_nt: TGTGCCAGTAGCCGAGGTGGTCCAGGAACGGGAACAGATACGCAGTATTTT
d_call: TRBD1; v_call: TRBV11-3; clone_size: .; j_call: TRBJ2-7; cdr3_aa: CASSLGQGFGEQYF; cdr3_nt: TGTGCCAGCAGCTTAGGACAGGGGTTTGGTGAGCAGTACTTC
d_call: .; v_call: TRBV7-8; clone_size: .; j_call: TRBJ2-7; cdr3_aa: CASSSSDEQYF; cdr3_nt: TGTGCCAGCAGCTCGAGTGACGAGCAGTACTTC
d_call: TRBD1; v_call: TRBV6-5; clone_size: .; j_call: TRBJ1-1; cdr3_aa: CASRPTRGLATEAFF; cdr3_nt: TGTGCCAGCAGGCCGACCAGGGGGCTGGCCACTGAAGCTTTCTTT
d_call: TRBD1; v_call: TRBV27; clone_size: few; j_call: TRBJ2-7; cdr3_aa: CASSFLRQGVLEQYF; cdr3_nt: TGTGCCAGCAGTTTCCTTCGACAGGGAGTTCTCGAGCAGTACTTC
d_call: .; v_call: TRBV12-3/TRBV12-4; clone_size: .; j_call: TRBJ1-1; cdr3_aa: CASARGGVTEAFF; cdr3_nt: TGTGCCAGCGCACGAGGAGGGGTCACTGAAGCTTTCTTT
d_call: .; v_call: TRBV6-5; clone_size: once; j_call: TRBJ1-2; cdr3_aa: CASSYGGAHYGYTF; cdr3_nt: TGTGCCAGCAGTTACGGGGGGGCTCACTATGGCTACACCTTC
d_call: TRBD1; v_call: TRBV7-9; clone_size: .; j_call: TRBJ1-2; cdr3_aa: CASSPLRDRKGNGYTF; cdr3_nt: TGTGCCAGCAGCCCGCTCCGGGACAGGAAGGGGAATGGCTACACCTTC
d_call: .; v_call: TRBV11-3; clone_size: .; j_call: TRBJ2-7; cdr3_aa: CASSFSFGYEQYF; cdr3_nt: TGTGCCAGCAGCTTCTCCTTCGGGTACGAGCAGTACTTC
d_call: TRBD1; v_call: TRBV19; clone_size: .; j_call: TRBJ1-2; cdr3_aa: CASSISGGGGYTF; cdr3_nt: TGTGCCAGTAGTATTTCAGGGGGCGGCGGCTACACCTTC
d_call: .; v_call: TRBV21-1; clone_size: .; j_call: TRBJ1-5; cdr3_aa: CASSKGVRRYRNQPQHF; cdr3_nt: TGTGCCAGCAGCAAAGGAGTAAGGAGATATCGCAATCAGCCCCAGCATTTT
d_call: .; v_call: TRBV5-1; clone_size: .; j_call: TRBJ1-6; cdr3_aa: CASSLGQDNSPLHF; cdr3_nt: TGCGCCAGCAGCTTGGGGCAGGATAATTCACCCCTCCACTTT
d_call: .; v_call: TRBV29-1; clone_size: .; j_call: TRBJ1-1; cdr3_aa: CSVGSPFQAEAFF; cdr3_nt: TGCAGCGTTGGGTCGCCATTCCAGGCTGAAGCTTTCTTT
d_call: TRBD2; v_call: TRBV9; clone_size: .; j_call: TRBJ2-5; cdr3_aa: CASSVGPSGGEETQYF; cdr3_nt: TGTGCCAGCAGCGTAGGGCCTAGCGGGGGGGAAGAGACCCAGTACTTC
d_call: TRBD1; v_call: TRBV7-9; clone_size: .; j_call: TRBJ2-2; cdr3_aa: CASSSRGQSGELFF; cdr3_nt: TGTGCCAGCAGCTCCAGGGGGCAGAGCGGGGAGCTGTTTTTT
d_call: .; v_call: TRBV18; clone_size: .; j_call: TRBJ2-5; cdr3_aa: CASSPPSQETQYF; cdr3_nt: TGTGCCAGCTCACCACCCAGCCAAGAGACCCAGTACTTC
d_call: TRBD2; v_call: TRBV24-1; clone_size: .; j_call: TRBJ2-2; cdr3_aa: CATSEPAGGVKGGELFF; cdr3_nt: TGTGCCACCAGTGAACCTGCGGGGGGCGTGAAGGGCGGGGAGCTGTTTTTT
d_call: .; v_call: TRBV29-1; clone_size: .; j_call: TRBJ1-2; cdr3_aa: CSVAGDGNYGYTF; cdr3_nt: TGCAGCGTTGCGGGGGACGGTAACTATGGCTACACCTTC
d_call: .; v_call: TRBV18; clone_size: .; j_call: TRBJ2-3; cdr3_aa: CASSPQQGTDTQYF; cdr3_nt: TGTGCCAGCTCACCGCAGCAGGGGACAGATACGCAGTATTTT
d_call: TRBD1; v_call: TRBV13; clone_size: .; j_call: TRBJ1-2; cdr3_aa: CASTQGQGYGYTF; cdr3_nt: TGTGCCAGCACCCAGGGACAGGGCTATGGCTACACCTTC
d_call: .; v_call: TRBV19; clone_size: .; j_call: TRBJ1-1; cdr3_aa: CASSSLGTEAFF; cdr3_nt: TGTGCCAGTAGTTCATTGGGGACTGAAGCTTTCTTT